One and the same sample provided the 3 T cell receptor beta chains below, sequenced in a study of spatial heterogeneity in lung cancer. The time point denotes: blood at routine non-recurrence follow-up after resection. In TCRdb, the 5' RACE reads were re-called with MiXCR into one record per CDR3 protein. Here the sample spans nearly 95,000 distinct CDR3 sequences, roughly 21% being singletons. Sequenced material: PBMCs, taken at follow-up. The receptors were sampled from a male donor with early-stage non-small cell lung cancer.

J is TRBJ1-5 and V is TRBV2; possible D gene TRBD1, 6 bases. The V gene lost 7 bases and the J gene lost 2 bases, with 9 bases spanning the gap. This CDR3 is 13 amino acids long. Per germline, CDR1 SNHLY and CDR2 FYNNEI. As DNA, the CDR3 is TGTGCCAGCAACAGGGAGGGCAATCAGCCCCAGCATTTT. Translating it yields CASNREGNQPQHF. The full variable domain, in which reference TRBV2 and TRBJ1-5 provide the parts outside the CDR3, is EPEVTQTPSHQVTQMGQEVILRCVPISNHLYFYWYRQILGQKVEFLVSFYNNEISEKSEIFDDQFSVERPDGSNFTLKIRSTKLEDSAMYFCASNREGNQPQHFGDGTRLSIL.

The sample holds a few counts of this clonotype. This CDR3 reads CASSLGVKGHRADQETQYF. The CDR3 DNA sequence: TGTGCCAGCAGCTTAGGTGTAAAGGGACACCGAGCAGACCAAGAGACCCAGTACTTC. V gene TRBV7-2 combines with J gene TRBJ2-5, with D tentatively TRBD1 (6 bases). CDR3 length: 19 amino acids. CDR1 and CDR2 from the germline V gene are SGHTA and FQGNSA. The ends were cut back, 1 base at V and 0 bases at J, with 21 bases in the middle. The full variable domain, in which reference TRBV7-2 and TRBJ2-5 provide the parts outside the CDR3, is GAGVSQSPSNKVTEKGKDVELRCDPISGHTALYWYRQSLGQGLEFLIYFQGNSAPDKSGLPSDRFSAERTGGSVSTLTIQRTQQEDSAVYLCASSLGVKGHRADQETQYFGPGTRLLVL.

The chain combines TRBV6-2 or TRBV6-3 with TRBJ2-7; 10 bases align to TRBD2. The CDR3 runs to 14 residues. Germline V lookup: CDR1 MNHEY, CDR2 SVGEGT. Germline trimming cut 7 bases from V and 1 base from J; bases unmatched to any gene: 4. The CDR3 sequence is CASTGLAVSYEQYF. The CDR3 DNA follows: TGTGCCAGCACCGGACTAGCGGTATCCTACGAGCAGTACTTC.